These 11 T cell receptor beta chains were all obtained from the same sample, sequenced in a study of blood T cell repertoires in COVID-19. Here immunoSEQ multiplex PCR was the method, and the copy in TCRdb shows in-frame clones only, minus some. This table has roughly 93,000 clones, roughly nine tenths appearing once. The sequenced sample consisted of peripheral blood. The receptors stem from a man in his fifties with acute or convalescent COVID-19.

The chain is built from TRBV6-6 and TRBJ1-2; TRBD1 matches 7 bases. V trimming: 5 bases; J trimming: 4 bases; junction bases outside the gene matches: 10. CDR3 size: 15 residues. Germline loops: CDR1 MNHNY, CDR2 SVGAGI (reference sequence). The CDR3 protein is CASSRDRVGPYGYTF. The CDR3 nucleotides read TGTGCCAGCAGTCGCGACAGGGTGGGCCCCTATGGCTACACCTTC.

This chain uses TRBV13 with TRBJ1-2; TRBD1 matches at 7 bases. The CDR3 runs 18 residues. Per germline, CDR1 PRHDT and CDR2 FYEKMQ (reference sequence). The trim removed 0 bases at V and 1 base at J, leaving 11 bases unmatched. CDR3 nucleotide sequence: TGTGCCAGCAGCTTAGGCCAGGGGGTACCCAGGGGTAACTATGGCTACACCTTC. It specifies CASSLGQGVPRGNYGYTF. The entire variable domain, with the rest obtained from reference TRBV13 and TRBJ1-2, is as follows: AAGVIQSPRHLIKEKRETATLKCYPIPRHDTVYWYQQGPGQDPQFLISFYEKMQSDKGSIPDRFSAQQFSDYHSELNMSSLELGDSALYFCASSLGQGVPRGNYGYTFGSGTRLTVV.

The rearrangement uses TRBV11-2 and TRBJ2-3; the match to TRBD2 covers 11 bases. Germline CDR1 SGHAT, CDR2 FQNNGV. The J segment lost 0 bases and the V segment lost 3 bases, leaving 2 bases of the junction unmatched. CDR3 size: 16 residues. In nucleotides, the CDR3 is TGTGCCAGCAGCTTTACTAGCGGGGGTAGCACAGATACGCAGTATTTT. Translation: CASSFTSGGSTDTQYF.

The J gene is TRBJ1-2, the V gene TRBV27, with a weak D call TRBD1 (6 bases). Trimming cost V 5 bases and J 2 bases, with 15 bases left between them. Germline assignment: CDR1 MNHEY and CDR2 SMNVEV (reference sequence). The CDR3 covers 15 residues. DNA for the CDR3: TGTGCCAGCAGTCCTACCCTTACAGGGAACTATGGCTACACCTTC. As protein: CASSPTLTGNYGYTF.

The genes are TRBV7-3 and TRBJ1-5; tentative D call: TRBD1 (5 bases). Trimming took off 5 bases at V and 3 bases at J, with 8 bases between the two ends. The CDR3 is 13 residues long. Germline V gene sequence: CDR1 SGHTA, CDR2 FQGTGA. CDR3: CASSRGDNQPQHF. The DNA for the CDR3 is TGTGCCAGCAGCCGGGGGGACAATCAGCCCCAGCATTTT.

The CDR3 DNA sequence: TGCAGCGTGGTCGGCGGGGTGGATGGCTACACCTTC. Its translation: CSVVGGVDGYTF. This chain links TRBV29-1 with TRBJ1-2; D unclear. V lost 6 bases and J lost 6, with 14 bases in between. CDR1 and CDR2 from the germline V gene are SQVTM and ANQGSEA. The length of the CDR3 is 12 residues.

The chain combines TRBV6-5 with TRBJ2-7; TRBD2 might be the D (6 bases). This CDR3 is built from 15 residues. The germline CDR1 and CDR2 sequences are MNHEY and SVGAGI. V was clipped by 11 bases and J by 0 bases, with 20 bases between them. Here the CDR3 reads CARQISGGDSYEQYV. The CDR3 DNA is TGTGCCCGTCAGATTTCGGGCGGGGACTCCTACGAGCAGTACGTC.

Here the CDR3 reads CASSYPQGIGYTF. As DNA, the CDR3 is TGTGCCAGCAGTTACCCTCAGGGAATCGGCTACACCTTC. The chain joins TRBV6-5 to TRBJ1-2; perhaps TRBD1 as D (5 bases). Germline V gives CDR1 MNHEY, CDR2 SVGAGI. Trimming stripped 2 bases from V and 8 bases from J, with 12 bases between. The CDR3 is 13 amino acids.

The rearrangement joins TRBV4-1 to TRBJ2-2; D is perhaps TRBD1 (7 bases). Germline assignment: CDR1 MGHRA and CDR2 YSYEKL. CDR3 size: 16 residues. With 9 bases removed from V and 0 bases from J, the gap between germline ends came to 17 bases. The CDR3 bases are TGCGCCAGTCGAGAGGGCAGGGGGGCGAACACCGGGGAGCTGTTTTTT. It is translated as CASREGRGANTGELFF.

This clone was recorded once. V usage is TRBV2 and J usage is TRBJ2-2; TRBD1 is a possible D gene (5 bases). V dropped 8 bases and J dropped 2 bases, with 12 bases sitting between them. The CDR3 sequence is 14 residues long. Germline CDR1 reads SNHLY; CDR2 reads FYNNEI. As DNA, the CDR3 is TGTGCCAGCGGTGGACAAGCTAACACCGGGGAGCTGTTTTTT. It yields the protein CASGGQANTGELFF.

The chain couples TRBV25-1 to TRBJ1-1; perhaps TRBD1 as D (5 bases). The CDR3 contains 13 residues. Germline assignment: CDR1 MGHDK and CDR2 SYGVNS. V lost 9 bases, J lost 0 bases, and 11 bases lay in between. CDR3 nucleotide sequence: TGTGCCAGTACGGAGGGGCTGAACACTGAAGCTTTCTTT. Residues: CASTEGLNTEAFF.